The table lists the clone carrying this TCR beta chain with many counts. Its antigen is not identified. The CDR3 runs 16 residues. V gave up 4 bases and J gave up 4 bases; unmatched junction bases: 9. The germline CDR1 and CDR2 sequences are SGHTS and YDEGEE. The data stem from a study of T-cell reconstitution after alpha-beta-depleted transplantation in children. Whole-study findings and limits: By about two months after transplant, alpha-beta T cells reportedly arose from several hundred graft clones that had expanded. A year post-transplant, T-cell counts and diversity derived mostly from newly produced T cells. The origin of high day-60 TCRbeta diversity in some patients lay in surviving recipient T cells and thymic progenitors.

Molecular barcoding with unique molecular identifiers was used for the TCRbeta library. TCRdb independently ran MiXCR on the PCR reads; one entry per CDR3 protein. The sample lists 150,000 to 250,000 distinct CDR3 sequences, 5% to 6.5% occurring once. The source of this sequence is a girl under three years old with combined immunodeficiency, due to receive a stem cell transplant. The material was PBMCs, obtained before TCRalphabeta/CD19-depleted stem cell transplant. The chain carries TRBV5-8 and TRBJ2-3; 10 bases agree with TRBD1. CDR3 region: CASSKDRGKSPDTQYF. Written as DNA, the CDR3 is TGTGCCAGCAGCAAGGACAGGGGGAAAAGCCCAGATACGCAGTATTTT.